This T cell receptor (beta chain) came from a study of T cells expressing NK-cell markers (dated by TCRdb to the early 2020s). Notes on the research overall: Three sorted T-cell subsets (CD3+CD56+NKG2C+, CD3+CD56+NKG2C- and CD3+CD56-NKG2C+) from several donors had their TCR beta-chain repertoires profiled. Seven of the eight sequenced donors were HCMV-seropositive and one was HCMV-seronegative. The study sequenced eight donors, all healthy volunteers chosen at random: three men and five women. Illumina HiSeq 2000/2500, MiSeq or NextSeq was used to sequence libraries as 2 x 150 bp reads. Overall results and qualifications from the work: Those dominant clonotypes were again the most abundant among CD3+CD56-NKG2C+ cells in several donors, at roughly 28.3-65%. In six donors, the dominant CD3+CD56+NKG2C+ clonotypes were among the top 10 CD8+ clonotypes and accounted for about 1.0-7.0% of CD8+ T cells. Whether the expanded NKG2C-expressing T cell clones were specific for HCMV antigens remained unclear.

The CDR3 holds 14 amino acids from the cysteine to the phenylalanine. A DNA sequence was not provided. For CDR1 and CDR2, the germline V gene (reference sequence) lists DFQATT and SNEGSKA. The sample was run on an Illumina HiSeq 2000. TCR beta cDNA libraries were prepared using 5'RACE template switching, which introduced a universal primer site and unique molecular identifiers. cDNA synthesis was primed from the TCR beta constant segment and was followed by two successive PCR amplification steps. For the original study's pipeline: MIGEC handled demultiplexing of the reads and grouping by UMI, while MiTCR was used to assemble and quantify clonotypes. Only TCR cDNA sequences supported by at least two reads were kept to exclude erroneous sequences. Downstream repertoire analysis used the tcR package, and clonotypes were matched across fractions by CDR3 nucleotide sequence plus V segment. VDJmatch was used to annotate antigen specificity against VDJdb, with one amino acid substitution allowed in CDR3. Through TCRdb reprocessing, the reads give one entry per CDR3 protein sequence; DNA is omitted. In this record, the V and J calls reflect TCRdb's handling and not the investigators' own analysis. This sample's table has entries for over 250,000 distinct CDR3 sequences. More than 3.5% of the sample is held by the ten biggest clonotypes.

To determine HCMV serostatus, a commercial ELISA kit was used to detect HCMV-specific IgG in serum. Ficoll density gradient centrifugation was used to isolate peripheral blood mononuclear cells from blood. Notes on this clonotype: The antigen this receptor binds is unknown.

The sample comprised blood T cells: a sorted CD56 or NKG2C T cell subset, CD4+ or CD8+ T cells, or bulk PBMC T cells (not recorded which). The V and J genes are TRBV20-1 and TRBJ2-4; absent DNA, TCRdb's TRBD2 call cannot be checked. This TCR derives from a woman aged 18 to 75 in good health. The CDR3 reads CSARPASGNNIQYF.